Below, 9 T cell receptor beta chains from the same sample are listed, as sequenced in a study of T cells in localized non-small cell lung cancer. TCRdb's copy holds only in-frame clones and misses some; the assay was immunoSEQ multiplex PCR. The table shows under 25,000 clones, with less than 90% occurring only once. The sequencing here drew on PBMCs, taken before any cancer treatment. Receptors were obtained from a man between 35 and 75 years old with stage II squamous cell lung carcinoma.

The gene calls are TRBV7-8 and TRBJ2-6, with D tentatively TRBD1 (6 bases). Trimming left V 5 bases short and J 1 base short, with 12 bases between. The CDR3 runs 16 residues. Germline CDR1 SGHVS, CDR2 FQNEAQ. The CDR3: CASSLLRGSGANVLTF. DNA for the CDR3: TGTGCCAGCAGCCTCCTGAGGGGGTCTGGGGCCAACGTCCTGACTTTC.

The rearrangement uses TRBV21-1 and TRBJ2-3; the D call in the table, TRBD1, was not verified against the DNA. TRBV21-1 is a documented pseudogene. The length of the CDR3 is 14 residues. This CDR3 reads CASRDRGLRDTQYF. The DNA for the CDR3 is TGTGCCAGCAGGGACAGGGGGCTTAGAGATACGCAGTATTTT.

The CDR3 coding sequence is TGTGCCAGCAGCTTAGGGTCGGGTCTGAATTCACCCCTCCACTTT. It codes for CASSLGSGLNSPLHF. The chain joins TRBV7-9 to TRBJ1-6, with D unresolved. The V gene's germline CDR1 is SEHNR and CDR2 FQNEAQ (reference sequence). This CDR3 spans 15 amino acids. Trimming removed 1 base from V and 7 bases from J, with 11 bases in between.

The V gene is TRBV7-9, the J gene TRBJ1-3; 8 nucleotides line up with TRBD1. The CDR3 extends over 14 amino acids. CDR1 is SEHNR and CDR2 is FQNEAQ in the germline V gene (reference sequence). The trim removed 3 bases at V and 8 bases at J, leaving 6 bases unmatched. The CDR3 spells CASSFGQGADTIYF. CDR3 DNA: TGTGCCAGCAGCTTCGGGCAGGGGGCAGACACCATATATTTT.

The chain combines TRBV4-2 with TRBJ2-1; the D is unclear. Trimming pared 6 bases from V and 7 bases from J, leaving 7 bases between. Germline V lookup: CDR1 LGHNA, CDR2 YNFKEQ. CDR3 size: 11 residues. DNA of the CDR3: TGTGCCAGCAGAGTTAAAAATGAGCAGTTCTTC. Its translation is CASRVKNEQFF.

A note on this clone: One end of the junction is discordant with germline, which a read error may explain. Here the CDR3 reads CASSDGQGQPQHF. DNA of the CDR3: TGTGCTAGCAGCGACGGACAGGGACAGCCCCAGCATTTT. The gene calls are TRBV7-7 and TRBJ1-5; TRBD1 aligns across 8 bases. The CDR3 length is 13 residues. Germline values: CDR1 SSHAT, CDR2 FNYEAQ (reference sequence).

The chain recombines TRBV7-9 with TRBJ1-2; possibly TRBD1 for D (5 bases). CDR3 length equals 16 residues. Germline lookup yields CDR1 SEHNR and CDR2 FQNEAQ (reference sequence). V was shortened by 5 bases and J by 5 bases, with 21 bases between the two germline ends. CDR3 DNA sequence: TGTGCCAGCAGCACATTCGGGGCAGGACACGAATATGGCTACACCTTC. Its translation: CASSTFGAGHEYGYTF.

The chain joins TRBV11-3 to TRBJ2-2, with D uncertain. V was cut by 1 base and J by 4 bases, with 7 bases left in between. The CDR3 spans 14 residues. Germline V gives CDR1 SGHNT, CDR2 YENEEA. The CDR3 sequence: CASSLGTPTGELFF. In DNA form, the CDR3 reads TGTGCCAGCAGCTTAGGAACTCCCACCGGGGAGCTGTTTTTT.

By sample fraction, this clone is medium-sized (0.01 to 0.1%). The V gene is TRBV27, the J gene TRBJ2-2; D is uncertain. CDR1 and CDR2 (germline): MNHEY, SMNVEV (reference sequence). CDR3 size: 15 residues. Trimming took 7 bases from V and 8 from J, leaving 20 bases between them. In DNA, the CDR3 is TGTGCCAGCACCTCTTTAGACCGGCCCTCGGGGGAGCTGTTTTTT. It specifies CASTSLDRPSGELFF.